The T cell receptor beta chain described here comes from a study of T cell repertoires in cytomegalovirus infection. Whole-study context: Indications of both CMV infection and matching HLA type were provided by public TCR beta signatures.

TCRdb re-called the reads with MiXCR, one entry per CDR3 protein. The data show tens of thousands of distinct CDR3 sequences, 3.5% to 4% seen once. Study results and caveats: HLA-C-restricted CMV clonotypes gave the most frequent clonotype in two of eight donors. Cumulative public TCR beta family frequency identified CMV carriers with the relevant HLA.

In this sample, this clonotype turned up many times. As yet, its antigen is unknown. The CDR3 consists of 15 residues. Germline loops: CDR1 SGHVS, CDR2 FQNEAQ. V was cut by 4 bases and J by 7 bases, with 20 bases left in between. The sample consisted of PBMCs. The chain joins TRBV7-8 to TRBJ2-7; a possible D gene is TRBD2 (6 bases). This clonotype was obtained from a human donor in good health (CMV status not recorded). Some clones in this sample may be carry-over from other donors' samples. This chain's CDR3 is CASSWTGHARGEQYF. CDR3 sequence (DNA): TGTGCCAGCAGCTGGACGGGGCATGCCCGGGGGGAGCAGTACTTC. Complete variable domain (other parts from reference TRBV7-8 and TRBJ2-7): GAGVSQSPRYKVAKRGQDVALRCDPISGHVSLFWYQQALGQGPEFLTYFQNEAQLDKSGLPSDRFFAERPEGSVSTLKIQRTQQEDSAVYLCASSWTGHARGEQYFGPGTRLTVT.